This entry features one T cell receptor beta chain sequence. What it binds is not known. The CDR3 loop spans 14 amino acids. V lost 5 bases and J lost 4; bases outside the gene matches: 6. CDR1 is SGHRS, CDR2 YFSETQ, per germline. In the PCR, 60 Vbeta and 13 Jbeta primers were used. TCRdb's table, derived via immunoSEQ multiplex PCR, lists solely in-frame clones and lacks some. The data contain approximately 120,000 clones, 76% of them seen just once; the ten biggest clones take up 12%. The source of the sample is a study of cytomegalovirus exposure and HLA in healthy donors. Whole-study results and caveats: Listed as cytomegalovirus-associated were over 150 TCR beta chains. A later look showed TCR association rates differing by HLA locus, highest for DRB1 and lowest for HLA-C. Evidence from a later analysis indicated that most CMV-associated TCR beta chains looked HLA-restricted.

The sequence was collected from a woman aged 40 to 50 in good health and CMV-seropositive. The material sequenced was PBMCs. The chain carries TRBV5-1 and TRBJ2-3; TRBD1 matches at 8 bases. The CDR3 here is CASRDRARADTQYF. As DNA, the CDR3 is TGCGCCAGCAGGGACAGGGCGAGAGCAGATACGCAGTATTTT.